Sequencing of this TCR beta chain was carried out in a study of spatial heterogeneity in lung cancer. Germline values: CDR1 LGHNA, CDR2 YNFKEQ. Unmatched junction bases numbered 14, after V lost 7 bases and J lost 5 bases. The CDR3 has 17 amino acids. The sample's time point: sample taken at primary tumor resection. TCRdb reanalysed the 5' RACE reads using MiXCR and keeps one entry per CDR3 protein. The table shows some 7,000 distinct CDR3 sequences, with 7% occurring only once. This clonotype appeared many times. This receptor was taken from a male donor with early-stage non-small cell lung cancer. This specimen consisted of PBMCs, obtained at surgery. This chain connects TRBV4-2 to TRBJ2-2; 9 bases map to TRBD2. The CDR3 reads CASNSGREGTQTGELFF. The DNA for the CDR3 is TGTGCCAGCAACTCAGGGCGGGAGGGAACACAAACCGGGGAGCTGTTTTTT.